The sequence of this T cell receptor (beta chain) was determined in a study of T cell clones after liver transplantation. Study-level background: Samples came from ITN030ST, which attempted immunosuppression withdrawal within 2 years of liver transplantation. Patients counted as tolerant after at least one year off all immunosuppression, enzymes not exceeding twice normal.

CD3+CD4+ and CD3+CD8+ cells were FACS-sorted from thawed unstimulated PBMCs. The table came from immunoSEQ multiplex PCR; TCRdb's copy has only in-frame clones and leaves some out. The table lists 65,000 to 90,000 clones, roughly 90% of them singletons, with less than 3% in the top ten. For this clone: Antigen: not known.

Study conclusions and caveats: The donor-reactive repertoire was only partly measurable in two subjects, lacking donor cells.

The germline V gene encodes CDR1 SGHNT and CDR2 YYREEE (reference sequence). Trimming shortened V by 4 bases and J by 6 bases, and 22 bases separated the two germline ends. The CDR3 runs 16 residues. The chain combines TRBV5-4 with TRBJ1-1, with D perhaps TRBD1 (6 bases). Sequences were derived from CD4+ T cells from blood, sampled before liver transplant. This receptor was identified in a human donor who received a liver transplant. CDR3: CASSPTIGGAISEAFF. CDR3 in DNA: TGTGCCAGCAGCCCGACGATCGGGGGGGCAATTTCTGAAGCTTTCTTT.